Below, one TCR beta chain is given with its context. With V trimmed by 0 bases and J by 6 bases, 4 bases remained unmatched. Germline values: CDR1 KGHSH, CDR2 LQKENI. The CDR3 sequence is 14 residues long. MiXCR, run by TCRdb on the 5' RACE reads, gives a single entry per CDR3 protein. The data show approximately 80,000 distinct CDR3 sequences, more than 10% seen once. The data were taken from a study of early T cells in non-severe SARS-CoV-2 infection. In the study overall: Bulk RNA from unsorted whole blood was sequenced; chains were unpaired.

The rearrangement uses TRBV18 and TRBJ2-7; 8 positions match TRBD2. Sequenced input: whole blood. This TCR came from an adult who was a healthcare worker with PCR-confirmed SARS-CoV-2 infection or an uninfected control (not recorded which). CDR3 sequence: CASSPPAGAGEQYF. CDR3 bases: TGTGCCAGCTCACCACCAGCGGGAGCGGGCGAGCAGTACTTC.